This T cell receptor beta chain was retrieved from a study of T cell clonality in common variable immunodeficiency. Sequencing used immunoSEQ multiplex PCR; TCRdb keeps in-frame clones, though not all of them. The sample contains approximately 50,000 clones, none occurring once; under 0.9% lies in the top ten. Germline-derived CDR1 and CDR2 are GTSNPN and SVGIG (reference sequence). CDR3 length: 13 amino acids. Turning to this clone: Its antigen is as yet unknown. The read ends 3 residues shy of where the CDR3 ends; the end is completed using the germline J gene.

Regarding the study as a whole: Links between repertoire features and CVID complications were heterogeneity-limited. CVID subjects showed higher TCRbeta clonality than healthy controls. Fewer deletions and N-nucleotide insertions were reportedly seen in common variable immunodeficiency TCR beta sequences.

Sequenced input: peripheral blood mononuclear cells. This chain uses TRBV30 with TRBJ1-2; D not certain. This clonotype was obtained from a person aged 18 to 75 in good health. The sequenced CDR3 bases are TGTGCCTGGACTAAGCGGGAGAGAGATACC. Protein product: CAWTKRERDT. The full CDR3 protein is CAWTKRERDTYTF.